This T cell receptor beta chain is from a study of PD-1 blockade in classical Hodgkin lymphoma. The table came from immunoSEQ multiplex PCR; TCRdb's copy has only in-frame clones and leaves some out. Among about 39,000 clones listed, 77% were seen once. The trim removed 1 base at V and 2 bases at J, leaving 3 bases unmatched. Germline CDR1 and CDR2: SGHNT and YYREEE (reference sequence). CDR3 length: 15 residues. Time point described: cycle 4 day 1 (C4D1), after around six weeks of nivolumab. Relapses following autologous stem cell transplantation were seen in all patients, with brentuximab vedotin exposure varying.

The rearrangement uses TRBV5-4 and TRBJ2-5; TRBD2 matches 9 bases. Here the sequenced sample was peripheral blood mononuclear cells (PBMCs), taken before the fourth cycle of nivolumab. This sequence was found in a human donor with classical Hodgkin lymphoma. This CDR3 reads CASSLTSGSQETQYF. The CDR3 DNA is TGTGCCAGCAGCTTGACTAGCGGGTCGCAAGAGACCCAGTACTTC.